This T cell receptor (beta chain) was captured by sequencing in a study of glioma-infiltrating T cells. This clonotype was detected ten times or more. Its antigen is as yet unknown. It may be a read error: a sequence one base away is much more abundant. Study-level findings and limits: Very few CDR3 sequences were shared between tissue and blood. Tissue-blood divergence was below expectation in non-neoplastic patients, above in gliomas.

The length of the CDR3 is 14 residues. The V and J ends lost 2 bases and 8 bases respectively, with 14 bases between them. Germline-derived CDR1 and CDR2 are SGHTA and FQGNSA. Amplification of TCR alpha and beta CDR3 regions from RNA used iRepertoire nested multiplex PCR. One-step reverse transcription and amplification started from about 100-400 ng of tissue mRNA or PBMC total RNA. TCRdb fed the multiplex PCR reads into MiXCR, producing one record per CDR3 protein. Altogether about 9,200 distinct CDR3 sequences are present, roughly 53% being singletons, with the ten largest covering about 20%. This TCR was sampled from a human donor with low-grade glioma or glioblastoma, undergoing nonglioma brain surgery, or in good health (not recorded which). Specimen: glioma tissue, nonneoplastic brain tissue, or PBMCs (not recorded which). The rearrangement links TRBV7-2 to TRBJ2-3; possibly TRBD1 for D (5 bases). CDR3: CASSLTGLNLTQYF. For the CDR3, the DNA is TGTGCCAGCAGCTTAACAGGTCTTAATCTTACGCAGTATTTT.